The 2 T cell receptor beta chains below come from one sample, sequenced in a study of neoadjuvant anti-PD-1 for oral cavity cancer. TCRdb's copy holds only in-frame clones and misses some; the assay was immunoSEQ multiplex PCR. The sample lists 72,000 or so clones; approximately 82% were seen once. The sample here was PBMCs, taken before nivolumab (anti-PD-1) treatment. These receptors all stem from a person aged 40 to 85 with oral cavity squamous cell carcinoma.

The chain uses TRBV6-5 and TRBJ2-7, with TRBD1 matching 9 bases. V trimming: 6 bases; J trimming: 3 bases; junction bases outside the gene matches: 3. This CDR3 is built from 13 residues. CDR1 and CDR2 from the germline V gene are MNHEY and SVGAGI. The CDR3: CASSSGQGYEQYF. The CDR3 DNA reads TGTGCCAGCAGCTCGGGACAGGGCTACGAGCAGTACTTC.

This clone was observed a handful of times. The V and J genes are TRBV6-5 and TRBJ2-5; 9 bases are a match to TRBD1. Germline V lookup: CDR1 MNHEY, CDR2 SVGAGI. V dropped 5 bases and J dropped 4; count of bases not matched to a gene: 2. This CDR3 spans 13 amino acids. The CDR3 sequence: CASSRTGVETQYF. The DNA of the CDR3 is TGTGCCAGCAGTCGGACAGGGGTAGAGACCCAGTACTTC.